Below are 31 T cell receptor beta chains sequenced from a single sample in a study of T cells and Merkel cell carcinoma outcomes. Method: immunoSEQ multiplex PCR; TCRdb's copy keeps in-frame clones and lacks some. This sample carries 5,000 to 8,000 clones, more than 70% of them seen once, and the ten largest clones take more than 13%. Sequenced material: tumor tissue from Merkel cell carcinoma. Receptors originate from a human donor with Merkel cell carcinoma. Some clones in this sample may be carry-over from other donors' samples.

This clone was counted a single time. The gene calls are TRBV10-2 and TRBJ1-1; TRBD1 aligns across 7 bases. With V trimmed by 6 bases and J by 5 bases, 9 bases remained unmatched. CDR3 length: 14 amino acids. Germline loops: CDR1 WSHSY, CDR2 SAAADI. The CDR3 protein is CASRETGRSTEAFF. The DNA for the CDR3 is TGCGCCAGCAGGGAGACAGGGAGGTCTACTGAAGCTTTCTTT.

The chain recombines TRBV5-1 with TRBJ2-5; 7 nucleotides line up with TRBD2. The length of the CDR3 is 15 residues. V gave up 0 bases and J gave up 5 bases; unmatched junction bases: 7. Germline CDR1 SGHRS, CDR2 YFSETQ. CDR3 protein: CASSLDGTKRETQYF. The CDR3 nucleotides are TGCGCCAGCAGCTTGGACGGGACTAAACGGGAGACCCAGTACTTC.

The CDR3 here is CASSLPARRFTDTQYF. The CDR3, as DNA: TGTGCCAGCAGCTTACCCGCCCGGAGATTCACAGATACGCAGTATTTT. The chain is built from TRBV5-6 and TRBJ2-3; unclear D gene. CDR1 SGHDT and CDR2 YYEEEE come from the germline V gene. V lost 2 bases, J lost 2 bases, and 15 bases lay in between. This CDR3 region has 16 residues.

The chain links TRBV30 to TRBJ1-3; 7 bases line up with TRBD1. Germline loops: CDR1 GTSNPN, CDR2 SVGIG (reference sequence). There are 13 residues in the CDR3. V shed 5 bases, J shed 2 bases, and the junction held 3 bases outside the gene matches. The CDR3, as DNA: TGTGCCTGGCAGGGGGGAACTGGAAACACCATATATTTT. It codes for CAWQGGTGNTIYF.

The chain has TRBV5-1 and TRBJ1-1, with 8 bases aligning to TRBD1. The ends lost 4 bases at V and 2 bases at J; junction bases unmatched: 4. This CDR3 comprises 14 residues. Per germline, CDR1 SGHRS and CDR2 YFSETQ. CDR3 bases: TGCGCCAGCAGCCTGGGACAGGCCAACACTGAAGCTTTCTTT. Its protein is CASSLGQANTEAFF.

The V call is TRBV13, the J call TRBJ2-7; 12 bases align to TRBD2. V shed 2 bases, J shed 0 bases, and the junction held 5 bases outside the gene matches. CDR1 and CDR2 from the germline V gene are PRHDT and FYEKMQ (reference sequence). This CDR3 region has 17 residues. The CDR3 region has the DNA TGTGCCAGCAGCTTAAGGGGGGGACTAGCGGGCTCCTACGAGCAGTACTTC. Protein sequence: CASSLRGGLAGSYEQYF. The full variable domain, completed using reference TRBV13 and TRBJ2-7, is AAGVIQSPRHLIKEKRETATLKCYPIPRHDTVYWYQQGPGQDPQFLISFYEKMQSDKGSIPDRFSAQQFSDYHSELNMSSLELGDSALYFCASSLRGGLAGSYEQYFGPGTRLTVT.

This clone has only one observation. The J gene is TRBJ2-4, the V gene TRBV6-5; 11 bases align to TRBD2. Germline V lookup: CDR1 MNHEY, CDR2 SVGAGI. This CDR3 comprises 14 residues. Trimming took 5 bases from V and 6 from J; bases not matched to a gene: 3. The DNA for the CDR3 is TGTGCCAGCAGTACGGGACTAGCGGCAAACATTCAGTACTTC. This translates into CASSTGLAANIQYF.

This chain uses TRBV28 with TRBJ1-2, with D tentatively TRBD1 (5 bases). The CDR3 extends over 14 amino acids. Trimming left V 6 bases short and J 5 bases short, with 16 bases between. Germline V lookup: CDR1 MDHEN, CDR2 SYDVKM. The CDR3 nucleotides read TGTGCCAGCAGCGACGGGGGGGTCAGGTATGGCTACACCTTC. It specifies CASSDGGVRYGYTF.

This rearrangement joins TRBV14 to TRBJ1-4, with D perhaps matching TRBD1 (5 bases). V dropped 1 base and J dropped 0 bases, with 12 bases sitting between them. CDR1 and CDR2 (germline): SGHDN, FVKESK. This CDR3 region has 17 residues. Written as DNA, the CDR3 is TGTGCCAGCAGCCAAGCAGGGATGGGAGCAACTAATGAAAAACTGTTTTTT. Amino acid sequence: CASSQAGMGATNEKLFF.

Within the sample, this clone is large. CDR3 region: CASSLDSIEQYF. CDR3 DNA sequence: TGTGCCAGCAGCTTAGACAGTATCGAGCAGTACTTC. V usage is TRBV11-2 and J usage is TRBJ2-7; D gene unclear. CDR1 and CDR2 from the germline V gene are SGHAT and FQNNGV. CDR3 length equals 12 residues. V lost 0 bases and J 6 bases, leaving 6 bases between the germline ends.

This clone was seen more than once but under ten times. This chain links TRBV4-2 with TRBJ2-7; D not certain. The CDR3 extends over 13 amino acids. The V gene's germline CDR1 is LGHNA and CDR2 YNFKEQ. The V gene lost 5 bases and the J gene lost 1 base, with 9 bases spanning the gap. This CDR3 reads CASSRVMSYEQYF. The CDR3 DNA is TGTGCCAGCAGCAGGGTTATGTCCTACGAGCAGTACTTC.

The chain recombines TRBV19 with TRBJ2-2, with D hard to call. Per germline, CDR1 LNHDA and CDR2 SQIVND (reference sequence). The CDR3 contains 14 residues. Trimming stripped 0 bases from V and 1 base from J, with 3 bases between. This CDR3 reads CASSIDQNTGELFF. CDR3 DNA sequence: TGTGCCAGTAGTATAGATCAGAACACCGGGGAGCTGTTTTTT.

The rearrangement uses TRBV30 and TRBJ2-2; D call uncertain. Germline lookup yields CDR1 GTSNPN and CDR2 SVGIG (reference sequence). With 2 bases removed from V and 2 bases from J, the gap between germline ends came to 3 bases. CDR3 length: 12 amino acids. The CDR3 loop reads CAWSINTGELFF. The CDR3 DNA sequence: TGTGCCTGGAGTATTAACACCGGGGAGCTGTTTTTT.

Here the CDR3 reads CATSRDGGTDTQYF. CDR3 DNA: TGTGCCACCAGCAGAGACGGCGGTACAGATACGCAGTATTTT. The J gene is TRBJ2-3, the V gene TRBV15; D is ambiguous. CDR3 size: 14 residues. Trimming removed 0 bases at V and 3 bases at J, with 7 bases between. Germline V CDR1 and CDR2: LNHNV, YYDKDF (reference sequence).

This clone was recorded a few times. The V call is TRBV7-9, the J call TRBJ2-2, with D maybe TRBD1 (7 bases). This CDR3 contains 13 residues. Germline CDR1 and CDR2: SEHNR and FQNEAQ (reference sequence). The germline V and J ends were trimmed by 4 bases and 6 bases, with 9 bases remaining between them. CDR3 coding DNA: TGTGCCAGCAGCTCAGGGGGGTCCGGGGAGCTGTTTTTT. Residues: CASSSGGSGELFF.

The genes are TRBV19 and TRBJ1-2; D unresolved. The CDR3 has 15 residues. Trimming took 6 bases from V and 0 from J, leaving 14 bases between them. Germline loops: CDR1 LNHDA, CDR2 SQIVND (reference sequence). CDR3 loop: CASRDGPRANYGYTF. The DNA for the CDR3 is TGTGCCAGTAGGGACGGACCGCGAGCTAACTATGGCTACACCTTC.

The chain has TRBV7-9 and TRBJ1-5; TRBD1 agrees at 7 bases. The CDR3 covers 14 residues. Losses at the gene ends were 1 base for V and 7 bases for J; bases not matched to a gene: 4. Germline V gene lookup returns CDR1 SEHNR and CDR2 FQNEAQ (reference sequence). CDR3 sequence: CASSLEGAGQPQHF. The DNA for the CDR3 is TGTGCCAGCAGCTTAGAGGGGGCAGGGCAGCCCCAGCATTTT.

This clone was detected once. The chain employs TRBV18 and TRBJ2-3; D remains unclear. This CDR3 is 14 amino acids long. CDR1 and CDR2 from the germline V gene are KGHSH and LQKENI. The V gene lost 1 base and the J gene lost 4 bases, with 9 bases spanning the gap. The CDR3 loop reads CASSPLPNADTQYF. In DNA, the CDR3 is TGTGCCAGCTCACCACTGCCTAACGCAGATACGCAGTATTTT.

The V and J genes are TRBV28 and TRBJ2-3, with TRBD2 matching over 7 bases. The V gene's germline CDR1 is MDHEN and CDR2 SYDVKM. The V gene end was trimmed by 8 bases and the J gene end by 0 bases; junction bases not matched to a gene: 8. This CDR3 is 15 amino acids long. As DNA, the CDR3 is TGTGCCAGCCCCCCGGGAGGAAGGAGCACAGATACGCAGTATTTT. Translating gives CASPPGGRSTDTQYF.

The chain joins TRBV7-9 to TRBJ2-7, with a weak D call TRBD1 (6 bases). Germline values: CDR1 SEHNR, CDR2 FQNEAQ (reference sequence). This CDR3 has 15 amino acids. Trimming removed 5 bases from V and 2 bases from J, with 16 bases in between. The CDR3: CASSPSVAGAYEQYF. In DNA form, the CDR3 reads TGTGCCAGCAGCCCCTCCGTAGCAGGGGCCTACGAGCAGTACTTC.

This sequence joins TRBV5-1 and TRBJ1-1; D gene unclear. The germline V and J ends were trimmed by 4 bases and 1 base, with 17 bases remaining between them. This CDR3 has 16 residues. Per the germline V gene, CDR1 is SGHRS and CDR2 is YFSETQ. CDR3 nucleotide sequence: TGCGCCAGCAGCCGCGGGGAGGGTTTAGGGAACACTGAAGCTTTCTTT. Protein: CASSRGEGLGNTEAFF.

The chain's CDR3 is CSIAGDNEQFF. The DNA of the CDR3 is TGCAGTATAGCGGGAGACAATGAGCAGTTCTTC. This chain links TRBV20-1 with TRBJ2-1, with 9 bases matching TRBD2. Germline loops: CDR1 DFQATT, CDR2 SNEGSKA (reference sequence). V lost 8 bases and J lost 5; bases outside the gene matches: 1. The CDR3 totals 11 residues.

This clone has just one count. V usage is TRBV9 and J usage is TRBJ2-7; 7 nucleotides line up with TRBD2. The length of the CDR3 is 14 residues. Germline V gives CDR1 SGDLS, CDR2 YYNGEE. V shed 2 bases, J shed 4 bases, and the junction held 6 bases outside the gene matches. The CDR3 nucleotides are TGTGCCAGCAGCGTGACCGCGGGGGTGTACGAGCAGTACTTC. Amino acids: CASSVTAGVYEQYF.

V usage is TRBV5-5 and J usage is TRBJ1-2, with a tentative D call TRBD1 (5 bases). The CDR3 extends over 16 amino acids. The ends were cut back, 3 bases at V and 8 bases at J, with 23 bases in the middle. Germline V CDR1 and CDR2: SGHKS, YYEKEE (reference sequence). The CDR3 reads CASSSRRDRALGGYTF. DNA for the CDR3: TGTGCCAGCAGCTCCCGGCGGGACCGTGCCTTGGGGGGCTACACCTTC.

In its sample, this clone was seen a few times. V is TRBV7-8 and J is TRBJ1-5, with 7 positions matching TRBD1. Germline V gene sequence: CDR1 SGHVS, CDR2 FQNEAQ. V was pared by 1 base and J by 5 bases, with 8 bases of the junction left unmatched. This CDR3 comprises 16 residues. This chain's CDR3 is CASSLESGQKYQPQHF. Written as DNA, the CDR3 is TGTGCCAGCAGCTTAGAGTCGGGACAGAAATATCAGCCCCAGCATTTT.

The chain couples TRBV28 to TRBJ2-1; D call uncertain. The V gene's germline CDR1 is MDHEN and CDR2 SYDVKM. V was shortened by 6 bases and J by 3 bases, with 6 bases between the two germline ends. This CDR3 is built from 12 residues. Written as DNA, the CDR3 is TGTGCCAGCAGCTCCCTCTACAATGAGCAGTTCTTC. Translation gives CASSSLYNEQFF.

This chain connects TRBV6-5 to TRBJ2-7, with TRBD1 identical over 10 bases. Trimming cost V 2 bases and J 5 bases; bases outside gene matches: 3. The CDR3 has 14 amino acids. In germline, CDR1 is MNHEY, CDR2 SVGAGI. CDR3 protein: CASSYGDRGHEQYF. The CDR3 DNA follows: TGTGCCAGCAGTTACGGGGACAGGGGCCACGAGCAGTACTTC.

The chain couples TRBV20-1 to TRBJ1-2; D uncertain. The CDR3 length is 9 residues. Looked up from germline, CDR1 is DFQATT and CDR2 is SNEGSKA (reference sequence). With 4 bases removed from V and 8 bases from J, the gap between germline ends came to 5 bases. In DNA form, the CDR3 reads TGCAGTGCTAAGAGAGGCTACACCTTC. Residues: CSAKRGYTF.

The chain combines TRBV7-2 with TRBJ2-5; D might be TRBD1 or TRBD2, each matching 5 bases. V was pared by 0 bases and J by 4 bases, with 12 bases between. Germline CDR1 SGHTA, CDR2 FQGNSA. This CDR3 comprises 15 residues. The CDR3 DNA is TGTGCCAGCAGCTTAGCGGGAGAAGGGGTAGAGACCCAGTACTTC. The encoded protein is CASSLAGEGVETQYF.

The CDR3 loop is CASSFVLGASNYGYTF. CDR3 bases: TGTGCCAGCAGCTTCGTATTAGGGGCCTCTAACTATGGCTACACCTTC. The genes are TRBV7-9 and TRBJ1-2; D is perhaps TRBD1 (5 bases). The CDR3 has 16 residues. Germline V gene lookup returns CDR1 SEHNR and CDR2 FQNEAQ (reference sequence). Trimming cost V 3 bases and J 0 bases, with 14 bases left between them.

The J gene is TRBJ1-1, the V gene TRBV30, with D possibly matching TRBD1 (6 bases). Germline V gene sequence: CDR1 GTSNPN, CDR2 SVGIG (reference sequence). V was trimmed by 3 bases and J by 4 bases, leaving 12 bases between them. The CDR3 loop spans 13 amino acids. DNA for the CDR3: TGTGCCTGGAGCGGGACATTGAGCACTGAAGCTTTCTTT. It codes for CAWSGTLSTEAFF.